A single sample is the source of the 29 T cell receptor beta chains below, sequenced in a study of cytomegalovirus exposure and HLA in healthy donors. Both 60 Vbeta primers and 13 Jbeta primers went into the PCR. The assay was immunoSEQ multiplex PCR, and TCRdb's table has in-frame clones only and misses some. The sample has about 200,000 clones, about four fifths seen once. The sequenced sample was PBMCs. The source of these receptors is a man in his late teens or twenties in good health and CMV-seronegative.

The DNA for the CDR3 is TGTGCCAGCAGCGTGGGACAGGTCCGAAACACCGGGGAGCTGTTTTTT. Its protein product is CASSVGQVRNTGELFF. V gene TRBV9 combines with J gene TRBJ2-2; 8 positions agree with TRBD1. The V gene end was trimmed by 2 bases and the J gene end by 2 bases; junction bases not matched to a gene: 5. The CDR3 is 16 amino acids. The germline V gene encodes CDR1 SGDLS and CDR2 YYNGEE.

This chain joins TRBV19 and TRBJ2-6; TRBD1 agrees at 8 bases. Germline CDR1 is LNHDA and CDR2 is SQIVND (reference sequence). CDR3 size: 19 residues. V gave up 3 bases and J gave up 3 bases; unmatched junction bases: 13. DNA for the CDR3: TGTGCCAGTAGTATCCAGGGGGCGCGGGGAATAGGTGGGGCCAACGTCCTGACTTTC. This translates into CASSIQGARGIGGANVLTF.

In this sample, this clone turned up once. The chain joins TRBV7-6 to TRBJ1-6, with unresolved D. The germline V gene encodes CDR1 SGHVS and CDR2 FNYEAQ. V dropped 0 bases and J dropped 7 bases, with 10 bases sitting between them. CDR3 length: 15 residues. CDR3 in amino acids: CASSLAWGGNSPLHF. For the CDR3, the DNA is TGTGCCAGCAGCTTAGCATGGGGAGGAAATTCACCCCTCCACTTT.

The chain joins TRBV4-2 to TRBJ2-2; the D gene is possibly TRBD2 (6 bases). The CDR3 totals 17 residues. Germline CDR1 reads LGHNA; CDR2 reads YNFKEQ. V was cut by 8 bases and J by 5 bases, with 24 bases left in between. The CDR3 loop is CASGPFGAEGKTGELFF. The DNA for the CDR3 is TGTGCCAGCGGGCCGTTCGGAGCGGAGGGGAAGACCGGGGAGCTGTTTTTT.

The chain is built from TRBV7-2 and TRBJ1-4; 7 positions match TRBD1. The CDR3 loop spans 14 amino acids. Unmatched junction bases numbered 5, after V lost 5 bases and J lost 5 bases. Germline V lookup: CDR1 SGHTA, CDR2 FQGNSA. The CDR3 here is CASSADRANEKLFF. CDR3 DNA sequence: TGTGCCAGCAGCGCAGACAGGGCCAATGAAAAACTGTTTTTT.

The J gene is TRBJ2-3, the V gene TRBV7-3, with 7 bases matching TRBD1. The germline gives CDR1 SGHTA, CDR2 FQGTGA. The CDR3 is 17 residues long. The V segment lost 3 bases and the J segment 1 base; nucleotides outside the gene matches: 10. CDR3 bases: TGTGCCAGCAGCTTGGGGACAGCTGTCACTGGCACAGATACGCAGTATTTT. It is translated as CASSLGTAVTGTDTQYF.

CDR3 nucleotides: TGTGCCAGCAGTGTAACAGGGGGGCGCACAGATACGCAGTATTTT. Translating gives CASSVTGGRTDTQYF. The rearrangement uses TRBV6-1 and TRBJ2-3, with TRBD1 matching over 8 bases. Germline-derived CDR1 and CDR2 are MNHNS and SASEGT. Germline trimming cut 4 bases from V and 1 base from J; bases unmatched to any gene: 4. The CDR3 has 15 residues.

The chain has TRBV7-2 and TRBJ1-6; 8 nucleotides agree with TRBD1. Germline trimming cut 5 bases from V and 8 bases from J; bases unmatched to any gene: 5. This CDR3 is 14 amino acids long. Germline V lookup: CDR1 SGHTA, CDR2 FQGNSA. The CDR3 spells CASSPDRVYSPLHF. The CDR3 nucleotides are TGTGCCAGCAGCCCGGACAGGGTTTATTCACCCCTCCACTTT.

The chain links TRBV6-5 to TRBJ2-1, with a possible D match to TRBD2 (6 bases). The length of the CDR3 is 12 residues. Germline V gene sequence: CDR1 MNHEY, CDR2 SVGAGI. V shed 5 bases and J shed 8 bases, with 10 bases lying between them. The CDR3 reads CASSLRGDEQFF. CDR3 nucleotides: TGTGCCAGCAGTCTGCGGGGAGATGAGCAGTTCTTC.

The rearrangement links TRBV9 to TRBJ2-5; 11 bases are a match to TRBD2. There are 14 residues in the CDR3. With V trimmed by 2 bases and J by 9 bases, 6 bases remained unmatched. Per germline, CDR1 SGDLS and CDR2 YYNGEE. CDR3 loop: CASSVYSGGDPQYF. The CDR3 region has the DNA TGTGCCAGCAGCGTGTATAGCGGGGGGGATCCCCAGTACTTC.

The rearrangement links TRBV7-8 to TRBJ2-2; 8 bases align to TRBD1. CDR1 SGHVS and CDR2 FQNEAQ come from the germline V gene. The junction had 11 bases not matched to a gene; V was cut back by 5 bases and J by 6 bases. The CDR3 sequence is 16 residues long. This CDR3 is CASSPGRQGIPGELFF. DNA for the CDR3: TGTGCCAGCAGCCCCGGAAGACAGGGGATCCCCGGGGAGCTGTTTTTT. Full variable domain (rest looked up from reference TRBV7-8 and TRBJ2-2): GAGVSQSPRYKVAKRGQDVALRCDPISGHVSLFWYQQALGQGPEFLTYFQNEAQLDKSGLPSDRFFAERPEGSVSTLKIQRTQQEDSAVYLCASSPGRQGIPGELFFGEGSRLTVL.

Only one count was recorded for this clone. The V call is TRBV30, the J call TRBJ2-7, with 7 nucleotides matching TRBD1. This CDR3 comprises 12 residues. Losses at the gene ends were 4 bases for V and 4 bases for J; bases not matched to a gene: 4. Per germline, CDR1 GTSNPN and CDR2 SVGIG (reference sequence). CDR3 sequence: CAWKGAPYEQYF. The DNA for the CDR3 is TGTGCCTGGAAGGGGGCACCGTACGAGCAGTACTTC.

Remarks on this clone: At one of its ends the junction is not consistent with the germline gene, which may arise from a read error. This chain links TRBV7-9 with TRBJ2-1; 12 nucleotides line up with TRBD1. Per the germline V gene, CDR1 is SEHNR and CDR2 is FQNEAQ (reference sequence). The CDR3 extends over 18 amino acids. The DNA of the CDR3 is TGTTCCAGCAGCTTAGCGGGGACAGGGGGCGCTTCCTACAATGAGCAGTTCTTC. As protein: CSSSLAGTGGASYNEQFF.

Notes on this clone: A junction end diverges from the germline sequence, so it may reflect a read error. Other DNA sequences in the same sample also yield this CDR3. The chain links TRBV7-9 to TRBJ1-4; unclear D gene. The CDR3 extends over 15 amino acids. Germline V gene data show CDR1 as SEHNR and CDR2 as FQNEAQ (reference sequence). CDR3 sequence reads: CASSLVPGVDEKLFF. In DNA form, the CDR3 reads TGTGCTAGCAGCTTAGTCCCCGGGGTGGATGAAAAACTGTTTTTT. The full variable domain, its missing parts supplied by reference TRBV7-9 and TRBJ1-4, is DTGVSQNPRHKITKRGQNVTFRCDPISEHNRLYWYRQTLGQGPEFLTYFQNEAQLEKSRLLSDRFSAERPKGSFSTLEIQRTEQGDSAMYLCASSLVPGVDEKLFFGSGTQLSVL.

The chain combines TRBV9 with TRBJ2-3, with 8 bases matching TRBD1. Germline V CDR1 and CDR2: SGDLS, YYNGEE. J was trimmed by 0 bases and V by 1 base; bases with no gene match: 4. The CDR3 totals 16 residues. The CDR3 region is CASSVTWDRSTDTQYF. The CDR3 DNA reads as TGTGCCAGCAGCGTAACTTGGGACAGGAGCACAGATACGCAGTATTTT.

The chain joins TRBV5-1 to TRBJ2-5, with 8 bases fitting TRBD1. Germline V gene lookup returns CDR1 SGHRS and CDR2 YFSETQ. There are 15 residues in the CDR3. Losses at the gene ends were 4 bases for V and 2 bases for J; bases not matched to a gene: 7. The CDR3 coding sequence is TGCGCCAGCAGCCTAGGACAGGGAAATCAAGAGACCCAGTACTTC. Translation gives CASSLGQGNQETQYF. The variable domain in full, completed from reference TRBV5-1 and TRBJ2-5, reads KAGVTQTPRYLIKTRGQQVTLSCSPISGHRSVSWYQQTPGQGLQFLFEYFSETQRNKGNFPGRFSGRQFSNSRSEMNVSTLELGDSALYLCASSLGQGNQETQYFGPGTRLLVL.

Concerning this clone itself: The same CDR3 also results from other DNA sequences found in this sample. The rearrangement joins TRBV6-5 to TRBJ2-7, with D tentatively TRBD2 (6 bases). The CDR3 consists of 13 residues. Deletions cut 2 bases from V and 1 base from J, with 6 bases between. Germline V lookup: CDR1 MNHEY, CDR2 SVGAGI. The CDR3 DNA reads TGTGCCAGCAGTTACGCGGGATCCTACGAGCAGTACTTC. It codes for CASSYAGSYEQYF.

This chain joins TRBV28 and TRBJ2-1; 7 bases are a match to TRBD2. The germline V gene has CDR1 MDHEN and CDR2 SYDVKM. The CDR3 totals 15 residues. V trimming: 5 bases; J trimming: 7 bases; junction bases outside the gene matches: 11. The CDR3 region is CASSGLVRGRNEQFF. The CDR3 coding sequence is TGTGCCAGCAGTGGACTAGTTAGGGGTCGAAATGAGCAGTTCTTC.

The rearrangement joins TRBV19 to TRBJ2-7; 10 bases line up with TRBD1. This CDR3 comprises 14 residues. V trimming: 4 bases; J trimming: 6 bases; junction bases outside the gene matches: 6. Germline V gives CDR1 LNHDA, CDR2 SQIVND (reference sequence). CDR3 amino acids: CASSTGGTGVEQYF. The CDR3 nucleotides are TGTGCCAGTAGTACCGGCGGGACAGGGGTCGAGCAGTACTTC.

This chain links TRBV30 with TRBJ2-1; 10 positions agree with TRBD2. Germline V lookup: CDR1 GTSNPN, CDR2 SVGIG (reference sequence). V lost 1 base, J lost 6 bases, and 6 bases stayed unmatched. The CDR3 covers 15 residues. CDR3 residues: CAWSGASGRSNEQFF. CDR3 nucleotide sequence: TGTGCCTGGAGTGGGGCTAGCGGGAGATCCAATGAGCAGTTCTTC.

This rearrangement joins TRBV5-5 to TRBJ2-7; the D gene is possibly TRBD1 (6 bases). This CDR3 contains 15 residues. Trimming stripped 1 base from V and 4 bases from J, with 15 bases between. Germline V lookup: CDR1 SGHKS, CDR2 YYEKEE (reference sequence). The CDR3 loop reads CASSLQGLPAYEQYF. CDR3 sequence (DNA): TGTGCCAGCAGCTTGCAGGGGTTGCCTGCTTACGAGCAGTACTTC.

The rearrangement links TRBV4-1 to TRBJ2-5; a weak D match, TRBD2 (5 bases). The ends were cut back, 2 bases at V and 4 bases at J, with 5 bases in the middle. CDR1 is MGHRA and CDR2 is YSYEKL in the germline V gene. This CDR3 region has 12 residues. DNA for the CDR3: TGCGCCAGCAGCCAACGGGGAGAGACCCAGTACTTC. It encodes CASSQRGETQYF.

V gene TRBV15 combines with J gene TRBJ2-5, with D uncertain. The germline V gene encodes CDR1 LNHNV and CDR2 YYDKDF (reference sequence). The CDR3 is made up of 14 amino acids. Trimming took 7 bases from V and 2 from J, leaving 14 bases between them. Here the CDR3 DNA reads TGTGCCACCACCCCAGGCTCCCCACAAGAGACCCAGTACTTC. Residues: CATTPGSPQETQYF.

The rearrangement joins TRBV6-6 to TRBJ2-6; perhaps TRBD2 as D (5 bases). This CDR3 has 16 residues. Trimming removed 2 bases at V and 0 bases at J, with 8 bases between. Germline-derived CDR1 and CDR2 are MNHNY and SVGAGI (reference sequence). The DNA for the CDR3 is TGTGCCAGCAGTTACGAGGGTTCCTCTGGGGCCAACGTCCTGACTTTC. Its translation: CASSYEGSSGANVLTF.

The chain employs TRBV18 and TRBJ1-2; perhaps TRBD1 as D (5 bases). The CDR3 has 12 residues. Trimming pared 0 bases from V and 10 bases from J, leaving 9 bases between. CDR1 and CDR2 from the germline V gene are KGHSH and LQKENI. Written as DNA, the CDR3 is TGTGCCAGCTCACCACCCCTAGGGGACTACACCTTC. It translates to CASSPPLGDYTF.

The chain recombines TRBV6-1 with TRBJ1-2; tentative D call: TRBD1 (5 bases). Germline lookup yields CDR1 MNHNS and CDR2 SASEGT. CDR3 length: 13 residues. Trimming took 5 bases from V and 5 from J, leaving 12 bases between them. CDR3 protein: CASSLTGDYGYTF. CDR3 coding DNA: TGTGCCAGCAGTCTAACAGGTGATTATGGCTACACCTTC.

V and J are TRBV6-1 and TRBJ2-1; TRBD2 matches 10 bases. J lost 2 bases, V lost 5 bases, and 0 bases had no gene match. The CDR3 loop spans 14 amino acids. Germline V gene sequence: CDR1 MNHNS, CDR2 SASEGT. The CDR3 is CASSTSGAYNEQFF. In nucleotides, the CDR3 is TGTGCCAGCAGTACTAGCGGGGCCTACAATGAGCAGTTCTTC.

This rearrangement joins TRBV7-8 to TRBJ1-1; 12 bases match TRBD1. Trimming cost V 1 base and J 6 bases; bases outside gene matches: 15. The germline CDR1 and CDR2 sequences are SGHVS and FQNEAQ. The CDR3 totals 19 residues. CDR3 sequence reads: CASSLEGGWGDRGRPEAFF. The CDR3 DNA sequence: TGTGCCAGCAGCTTAGAGGGCGGTTGGGGGGACAGGGGGCGGCCTGAAGCTTTCTTT.

The DNA for the CDR3 is TGTGCCAGCAGCCAAGTCTCGGGGGGTGGCTACGAGCAGTACTTC. It codes for CASSQVSGGGYEQYF. The V gene is TRBV4-2, the J gene TRBJ2-7; 7 positions match TRBD2. Unmatched junction bases numbered 6, after V lost 1 base and J lost 3 bases. Looked up from germline, CDR1 is LGHNA and CDR2 is YNFKEQ. This CDR3 spans 15 amino acids.